This T cell receptor (beta chain) is from a study of T cells after yellow fever vaccination. The study's findings and limits: The presence of abundant clonotypes contaminating from the bulk population was possible in FACS-sorted repertoires. A secondary response was less intense yet reached its peak sooner, at day 5 versus 15.

This clonotype was detected ten times or more. Its antigen is undetermined. Each CDR3 protein is one row after TCRdb ran MiXCR on the 5' RACE reads. The sample holds around 320,000 distinct CDR3 sequences, over 3.5% seen once. This CDR3 has 14 amino acids. V lost 1 base and J 0 bases, leaving 7 bases between the germline ends. From germline, CDR1 is DFQATT and CDR2 SNEGSKA (reference sequence). The sample was PBMCs, taken 15 days after the yellow fever booster vaccination. This sequence joins TRBV20-1 and TRBJ2-1; tentatively, D is TRBD1 or TRBD2 (5 bases each). The origin of this receptor is a man younger than 35 who received the YFV17D yellow fever vaccine. CDR3 amino acids: CSARGGSSYNEQFF. The CDR3 DNA reads TGCAGTGCTAGAGGGGGGAGCTCCTACAATGAGCAGTTCTTC.